The entry below gives a single T cell receptor (beta chain) sequence along with its context. Antigen: not known. Germline V CDR1 and CDR2: SGHVS, FQNEAQ. The trim removed 5 bases at V and 8 bases at J, leaving 15 bases unmatched. The CDR3 runs to 17 residues. These data belong to a study of early T cells in non-severe SARS-CoV-2 infection. Study-wide results and caveats: VDJdb matching favored anti-spike CD8 responses, missing private and CD4 specificities.

TCRdb redid the calling of the 5' RACE reads with MiXCR, one entry per CDR3 protein. The sample shows about 66,000 distinct CDR3 sequences, roughly 18% of them seen only once. The chain combines TRBV7-8 with TRBJ1-6, with 7 bases matching TRBD1. This sequence was found in an adult who was a healthcare worker with PCR-confirmed SARS-CoV-2 infection or an uninfected control (not recorded which). This specimen consisted of whole blood, obtained at baseline. CDR3 DNA sequence: TGTGCCAGCAGCAGACAGGGACAGCGAAATTTTTATTCACCCCTCCACTTT. Its protein product is CASSRQGQRNFYSPLHF.